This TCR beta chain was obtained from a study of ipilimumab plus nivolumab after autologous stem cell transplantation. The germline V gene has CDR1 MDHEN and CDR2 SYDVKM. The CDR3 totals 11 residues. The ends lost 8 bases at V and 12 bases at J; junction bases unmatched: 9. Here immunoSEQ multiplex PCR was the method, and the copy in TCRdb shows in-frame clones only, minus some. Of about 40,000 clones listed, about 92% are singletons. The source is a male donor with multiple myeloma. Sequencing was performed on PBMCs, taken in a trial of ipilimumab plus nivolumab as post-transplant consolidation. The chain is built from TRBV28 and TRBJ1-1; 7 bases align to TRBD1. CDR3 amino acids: CASQRGTASFF. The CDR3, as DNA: TGTGCCAGCCAGCGGGGGACAGCCTCTTTCTTT.